This TCR beta chain was recovered during a study of blood T cell repertoires in COVID-19. Background on the study: The origin of the acute and convalescent COVID-19 samples was the United States, Italy and Spain. T cells, B-cell-depleted T cells, or PBMCs provided the cDNA or gDNA that served as material.

Per the original methods: Amplification from reference gene primers served as the basis for estimated nucleated cell counts. The data were produced by immunoSEQ multiplex PCR, yet TCRdb's version contains in-frame clones alone and is incomplete. Clone size and V and J calls were adopted from that table, with D and trimming inferred from the DNA. The sample has about 190,000 clones, about 88% seen once; the top ten hold roughly 6.2%. The ends were cut back, 3 bases at V and 5 bases at J, with 9 bases in the middle. Per germline, CDR1 SQVTM and CDR2 ANQGSEA. The CDR3 runs 12 residues. This chain uses TRBV29-1 with TRBJ2-3; D gene uncertain. The receptor's source is a woman between 40 and 50 years old who had recovered from COVID-19. Sequenced: peripheral blood. CDR3 sequence (DNA): TGCAGCGTTGACGCTCTAGGAGATACGCAGTATTTT. Protein sequence: CSVDALGDTQYF.